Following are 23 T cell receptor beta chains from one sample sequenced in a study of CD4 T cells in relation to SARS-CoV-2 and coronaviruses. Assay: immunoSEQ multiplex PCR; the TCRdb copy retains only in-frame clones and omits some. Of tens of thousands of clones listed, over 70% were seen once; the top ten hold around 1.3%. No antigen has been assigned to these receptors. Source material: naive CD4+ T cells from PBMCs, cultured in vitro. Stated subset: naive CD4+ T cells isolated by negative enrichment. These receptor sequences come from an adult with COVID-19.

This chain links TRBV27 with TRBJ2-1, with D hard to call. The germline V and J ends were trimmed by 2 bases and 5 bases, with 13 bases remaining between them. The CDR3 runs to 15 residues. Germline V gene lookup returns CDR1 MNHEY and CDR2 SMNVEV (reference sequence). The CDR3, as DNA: TGTGCCAGCAGTTTACTGAGTCCGGCTAACAATGAGCAGTTCTTC. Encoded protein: CASSLLSPANNEQFF.

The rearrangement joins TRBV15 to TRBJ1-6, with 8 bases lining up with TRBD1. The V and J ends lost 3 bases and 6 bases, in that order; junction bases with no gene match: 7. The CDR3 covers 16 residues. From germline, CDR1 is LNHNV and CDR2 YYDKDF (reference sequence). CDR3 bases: TGTGCCACCAGCAGTTTGACAGGGGATACTAATTCACCCCTCCACTTT. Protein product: CATSSLTGDTNSPLHF.

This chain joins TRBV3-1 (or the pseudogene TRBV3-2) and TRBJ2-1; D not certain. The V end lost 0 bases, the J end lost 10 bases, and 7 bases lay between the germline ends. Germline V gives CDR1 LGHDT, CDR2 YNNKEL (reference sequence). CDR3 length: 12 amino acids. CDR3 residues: CASSQDPGEQFF. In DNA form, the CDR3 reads TGTGCCAGCAGCCAAGATCCCGGGGAGCAGTTCTTC.

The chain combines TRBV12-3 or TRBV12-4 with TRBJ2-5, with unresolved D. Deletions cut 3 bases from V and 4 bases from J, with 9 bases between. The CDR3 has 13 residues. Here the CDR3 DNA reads TGTGCCAGCAGTTTCCTCGACGGAGAGACCCAGTACTTC. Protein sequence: CASSFLDGETQYF.

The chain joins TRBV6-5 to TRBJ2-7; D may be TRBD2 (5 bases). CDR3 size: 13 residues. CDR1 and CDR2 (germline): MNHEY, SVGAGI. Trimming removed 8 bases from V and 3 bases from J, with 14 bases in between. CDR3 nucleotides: TGTGCCAGCGGCTACGGAGGCCACTACGAGCAGTACTTC. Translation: CASGYGGHYEQYF.

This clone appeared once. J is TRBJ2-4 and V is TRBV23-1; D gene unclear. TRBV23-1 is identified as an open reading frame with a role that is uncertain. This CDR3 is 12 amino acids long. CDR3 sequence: CLRQLAKNIQYF. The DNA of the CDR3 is TGCTTAAGGCAGCTAGCCAAAAACATTCAGTACTTC.

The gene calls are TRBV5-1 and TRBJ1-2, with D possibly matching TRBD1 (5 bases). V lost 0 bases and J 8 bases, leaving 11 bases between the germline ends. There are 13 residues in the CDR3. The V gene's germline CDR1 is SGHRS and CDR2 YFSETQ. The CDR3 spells CASSLGSDRGYTF. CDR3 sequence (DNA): TGCGCCAGCAGCTTGGGAAGTGACAGAGGCTACACCTTC.

The DNA of the CDR3 is TGCGCCAGCAGCAGACAGGGGATACAGTTCTTC. Translated: CASSRQGIQFF. The chain recombines TRBV5-1 with TRBJ2-1, with TRBD1 matching over 8 bases. The CDR3 consists of 11 residues. Unmatched junction bases numbered 4, after V lost 4 bases and J lost 13 bases. CDR1 is SGHRS, CDR2 YFSETQ, per germline.

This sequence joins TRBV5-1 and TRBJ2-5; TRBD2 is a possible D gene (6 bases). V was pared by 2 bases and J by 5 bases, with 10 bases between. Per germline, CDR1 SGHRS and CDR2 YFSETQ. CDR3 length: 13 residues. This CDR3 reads CASSFPEGETQYF. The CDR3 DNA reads TGCGCCAGCAGCTTTCCGGAGGGGGAGACCCAGTACTTC.

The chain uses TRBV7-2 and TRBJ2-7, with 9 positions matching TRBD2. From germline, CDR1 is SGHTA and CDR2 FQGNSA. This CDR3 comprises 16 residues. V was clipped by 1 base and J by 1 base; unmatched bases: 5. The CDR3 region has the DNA TGTGCCAGCAGCTTAGTTTCGACTAGCGGTTCCTACGAGCAGTACTTC. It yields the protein CASSLVSTSGSYEQYF.

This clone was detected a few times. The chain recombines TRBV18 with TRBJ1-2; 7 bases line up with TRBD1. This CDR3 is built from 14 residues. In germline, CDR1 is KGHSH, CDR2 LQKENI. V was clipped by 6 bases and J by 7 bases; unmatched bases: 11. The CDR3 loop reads CASSPPGQPFGYTF. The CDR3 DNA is TGTGCCAGCTCGCCCCCGGGACAGCCCTTTGGCTACACCTTC.

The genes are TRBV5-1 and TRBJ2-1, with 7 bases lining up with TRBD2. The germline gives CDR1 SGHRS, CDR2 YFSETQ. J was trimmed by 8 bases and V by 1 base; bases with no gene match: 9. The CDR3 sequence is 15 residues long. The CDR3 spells CASSLSRLAADEQFF. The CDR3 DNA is TGCGCCAGCAGCTTGTCAAGACTAGCTGCGGATGAGCAGTTCTTC. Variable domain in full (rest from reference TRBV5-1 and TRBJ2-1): KAGVTQTPRYLIKTRGQQVTLSCSPISGHRSVSWYQQTPGQGLQFLFEYFSETQRNKGNFPGRFSGRQFSNSRSEMNVSTLELGDSALYLCASSLSRLAADEQFFGPGTRLTVL.

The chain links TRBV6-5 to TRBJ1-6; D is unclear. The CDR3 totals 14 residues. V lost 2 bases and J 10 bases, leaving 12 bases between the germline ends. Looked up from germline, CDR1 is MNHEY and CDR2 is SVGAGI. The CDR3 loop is CASSYDGPPSPLHF. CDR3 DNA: TGTGCCAGCAGTTACGATGGGCCTCCATCACCCCTCCACTTT.

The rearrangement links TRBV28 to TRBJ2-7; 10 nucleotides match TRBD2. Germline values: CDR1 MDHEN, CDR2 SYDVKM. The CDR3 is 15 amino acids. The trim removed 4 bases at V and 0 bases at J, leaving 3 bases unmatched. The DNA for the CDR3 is TGTGCCAGCAGTTCGCTAGCGGGAGACTCCTACGAGCAGTACTTC. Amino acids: CASSSLAGDSYEQYF.

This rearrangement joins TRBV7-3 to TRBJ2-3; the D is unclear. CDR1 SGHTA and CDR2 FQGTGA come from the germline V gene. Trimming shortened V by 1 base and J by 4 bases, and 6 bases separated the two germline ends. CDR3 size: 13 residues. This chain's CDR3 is CASSLRPADTQYF. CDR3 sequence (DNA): TGTGCCAGCAGCTTAAGGCCGGCAGATACGCAGTATTTT.

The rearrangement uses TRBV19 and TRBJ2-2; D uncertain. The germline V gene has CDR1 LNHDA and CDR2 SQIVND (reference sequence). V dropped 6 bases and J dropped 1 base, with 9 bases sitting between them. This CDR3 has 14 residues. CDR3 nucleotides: TGTGCCAGTAGGACCGCCCTGAACACCGGGGAGCTGTTTTTT. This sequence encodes CASRTALNTGELFF.

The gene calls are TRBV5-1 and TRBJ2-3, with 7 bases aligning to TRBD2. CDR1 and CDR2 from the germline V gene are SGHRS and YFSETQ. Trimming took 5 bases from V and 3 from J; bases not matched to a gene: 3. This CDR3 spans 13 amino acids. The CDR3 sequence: CASSGLVTDTQYF. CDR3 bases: TGCGCCAGCAGTGGACTAGTTACAGATACGCAGTATTTT.

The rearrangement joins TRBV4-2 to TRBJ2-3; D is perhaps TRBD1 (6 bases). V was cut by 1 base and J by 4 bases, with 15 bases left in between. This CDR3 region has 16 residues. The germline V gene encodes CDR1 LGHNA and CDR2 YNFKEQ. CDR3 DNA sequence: TGTGCCAGCAGCCAAGTCCCGACGGACAGTCCAGATACGCAGTATTTT. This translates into CASSQVPTDSPDTQYF.

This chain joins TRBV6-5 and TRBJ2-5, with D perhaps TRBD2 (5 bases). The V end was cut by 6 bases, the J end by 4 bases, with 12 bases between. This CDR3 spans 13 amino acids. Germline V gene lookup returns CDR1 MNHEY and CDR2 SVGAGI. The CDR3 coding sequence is TGTGCCAGCAGGCCTACTAGAGCAGAGACCCAGTACTTC. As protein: CASRPTRAETQYF.

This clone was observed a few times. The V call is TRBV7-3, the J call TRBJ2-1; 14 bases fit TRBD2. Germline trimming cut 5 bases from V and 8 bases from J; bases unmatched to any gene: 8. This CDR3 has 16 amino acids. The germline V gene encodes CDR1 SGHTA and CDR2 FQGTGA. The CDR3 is CASSQLGTSGRHEQFF. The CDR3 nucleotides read TGTGCCAGCAGCCAACTCGGGACTAGCGGGAGACATGAGCAGTTCTTC.

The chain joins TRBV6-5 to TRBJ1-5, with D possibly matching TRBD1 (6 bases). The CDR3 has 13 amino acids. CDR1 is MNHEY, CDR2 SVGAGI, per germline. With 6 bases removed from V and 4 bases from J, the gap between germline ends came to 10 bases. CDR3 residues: CASSGQWNQPQHF. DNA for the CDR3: TGTGCCAGCAGCGGACAGTGGAATCAGCCCCAGCATTTT.

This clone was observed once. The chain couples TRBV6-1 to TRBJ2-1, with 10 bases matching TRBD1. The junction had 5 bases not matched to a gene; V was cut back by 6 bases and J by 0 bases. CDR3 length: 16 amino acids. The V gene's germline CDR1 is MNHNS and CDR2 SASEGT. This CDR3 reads CASREWTGGSYNEQFF. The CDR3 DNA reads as TGTGCCAGCAGGGAATGGACAGGGGGCTCCTACAATGAGCAGTTCTTC.

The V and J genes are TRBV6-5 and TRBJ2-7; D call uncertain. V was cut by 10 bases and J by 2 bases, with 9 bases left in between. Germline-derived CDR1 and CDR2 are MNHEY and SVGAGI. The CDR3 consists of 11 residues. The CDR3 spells CATGRAYEQYF. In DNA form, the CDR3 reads TGTGCCACCGGTCGGGCCTACGAGCAGTACTTC.